A few counts support the clone carrying this T cell receptor (beta chain). The sample is drawn from a study of beta chain features in type 1 diabetes. Unmatched junction bases numbered 3, after V lost 5 bases and J lost 1 base. This CDR3 is 15 amino acids long. From germline, CDR1 is SGDLS and CDR2 YYNGEE. Isolated RNA was reverse transcribed in full, so expressed TCRB transcripts were sequenced. Data came from immunoSEQ multiplex PCR; TCRdb stores just in-frame clones and leaves some out. The sample has about 150,000 clones, approximately 12% seen once. Sequenced material: central memory CD4+ T cells from blood. The V and J genes are TRBV9 and TRBJ2-6; TRBD1 matches at 7 bases. The clonotype comes from a man between 18 and 29 years old in good health. The CDR3 sequence is CASSEGQSGANVLTF. The CDR3 DNA sequence: TGTGCCAGCAGTGAGGGACAGTCTGGGGCCAACGTCCTGACTTTC.